The clone carrying this T cell receptor beta chain was seen more than once but under ten times. Its antigen is still unknown. These data originate in a study of T cells after yellow fever vaccination. Study conclusions and caveats: Of the clonotypes, a small share occurred in both CD4 and CD8 compartments. High-abundance clonotypes from the bulk population could contaminate FACS-sorted repertoires.

The CDR3 is 12 amino acids. Deletions cut 8 bases from V and 2 bases from J, with 10 bases between. The germline V gene has CDR1 MDHEN and CDR2 SYDVKM. MiXCR, run by TCRdb on the 5' RACE reads, gives a single entry per CDR3 protein. Of around 350,000 distinct CDR3 sequences in the sample, 6% to 8% were seen once. This TCR was recovered from a man between 25 and 39 years old who received the YFV17D yellow fever vaccine. V gene TRBV28 combines with J gene TRBJ2-7; no firm D call. This sample comprised PBMCs, obtained 5 days after the yellow fever booster vaccination. The CDR3 is CASQSGTYEQYF. CDR3 DNA sequence: TGTGCCAGCCAGTCAGGAACCTACGAGCAGTACTTC.